The clone carrying this T cell receptor (beta chain) was picked up a small number of times. These data belong to a study of blood T cell repertoires in COVID-19. For the study at large: COVID-19 samples, acute and convalescent, were from the United States, Italy and Spain. T cells, B-cell-depleted T cells, or PBMCs provided the cDNA or gDNA that served as material.

Germline V gene lookup returns CDR1 DFQATT and CDR2 SNEGSKA (reference sequence). The CDR3 totals 14 residues. The junction had 10 bases not matched to a gene; V was cut back by 3 bases and J by 5 bases. Original processing methods: Amplification of reference gene primers was used by the study to estimate nucleated cell counts. Method: immunoSEQ multiplex PCR; TCRdb's copy keeps in-frame clones and lacks some. V, J and clone size were drawn from that table, and D and trimming were deduced from the DNA. This table holds fewer than 120,000 clones, over 60% found once. The V gene is TRBV20-1, the J gene TRBJ2-7; 7 bases align to TRBD1. The material sequenced was peripheral blood. This sequence originates from a woman of 80 years or more with active or convalescent COVID-19. The CDR3 DNA sequence: TGCAGTGCTAGTCGACAGGGTTTGCTCAACGAGCAGTACTTC. Translation: CSASRQGLLNEQYF.